The rows below give T cell receptor beta chains drawn from one sample of a study of CD8 T cells in Susac syndrome. Each CDR3 protein gets one entry after TCRdb re-called the immunoSEQ multiplex PCR reads with MiXCR. Seen here are a few hundred thousand distinct CDR3 sequences, about 82% observed once, and the top ten hold 0.21%. Material: CD8+ T cells from PBMCs. The receptor set was obtained from a human donor with multiple sclerosis. Each CDR3 is given with its conserved first and last residue. A D gene is named only where the DNA matches it firmly. Not all rows give a size; the values are once, few, many and, for expanded clones, a class.

clone_size	cdr3_length	v_call	d_call	j_call	cdr3_aa	cdr3_nt
once	14	TRBV28	.	TRBJ2-7	CASSWTGEAYEQYF	TGTGCCAGCAGTTGGACGGGAGAGGCCTACGAGCAGTACTTC
.	15	TRBV28	.	TRBJ2-7	CASSLSPGGSYEQYF	TGTGCCAGCAGTTTGTCCCCCGGGGGCTCCTACGAGCAGTACTTC
.	14	TRBV28	TRBD1	TRBJ2-3	CASSLQGPADTQYF	TGTGCCAGCAGCTTACAGGGGCCGGCAGATACGCAGTATTTT
.	16	TRBV9	.	TRBJ1-5	CASSVGDLDSNQPQHF	TGTGCCAGCAGCGTAGGGGACCTTGATAGCAATCAGCCCCAGCATTTT
.	18	TRBV19	TRBD1	TRBJ2-7	CASSTESPGGRSSYEQYF	TGTGCCAGTAGTACCGAGAGCCCAGGGGGACGAAGCTCCTACGAGCAGTACTTC
.	16	TRBV19	TRBD2	TRBJ2-1	CASSIGAGGIYNEQFF	TGTGCCAGTAGTATAGGGGCGGGAGGGATCTACAATGAGCAGTTCTTC
few	13	TRBV29-1	.	TRBJ1-2	CSAGQGGIYGYTF	TGCAGCGCTGGGCAGGGAGGTATCTATGGCTACACCTTC
once	10	TRBV29-1	.	TRBJ1-2	CSVEPHGYTF	TGCAGCGTTGAACCCCATGGCTACACCTTC
.	13	TRBV3-1	.	TRBJ1-5	CASSQVGHQPQHF	TGTGCCAGCAGCCAAGTTGGGCATCAGCCCCAGCATTTT
few	14	TRBV29-1	.	TRBJ2-2	CSVEGRQNTGELFF	TGCAGCGTTGAAGGTAGACAGAACACCGGGGAGCTGTTTTTT
.	14	TRBV27	.	TRBJ1-1	CASSFHSMNTEAFF	TGTGCCAGCAGTTTTCACAGCATGAACACTGAAGCTTTCTTT
.	17	TRBV12-5	.	TRBJ2-1	CASGLAHGTLTYNEQFF	TGTGCTAGTGGTTTGGCCCACGGGACACTTACCTACAATGAGCAGTTCTTC
.	13	TRBV27	.	TRBJ1-5	CASSPIWNQPQHF	TGTGCCAGCAGTCCTATATGGAATCAGCCCCAGCATTTT